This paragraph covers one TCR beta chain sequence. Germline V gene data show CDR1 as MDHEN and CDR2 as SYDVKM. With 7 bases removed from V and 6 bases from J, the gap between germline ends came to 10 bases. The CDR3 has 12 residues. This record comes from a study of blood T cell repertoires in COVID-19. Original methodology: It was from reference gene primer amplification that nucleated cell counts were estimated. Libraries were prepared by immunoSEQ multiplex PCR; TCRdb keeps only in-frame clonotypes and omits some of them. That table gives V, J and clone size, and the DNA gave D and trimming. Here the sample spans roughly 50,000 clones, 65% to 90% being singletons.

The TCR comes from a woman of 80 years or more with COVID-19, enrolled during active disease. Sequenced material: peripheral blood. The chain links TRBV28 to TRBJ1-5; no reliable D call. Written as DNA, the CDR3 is TGTGCCAGCACTACTCCTCTTCAGCCCCAGCATTTT. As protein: CASTTPLQPQHF.